This T cell receptor beta chain was obtained from a study of T cell changes during pregnancy in multiple sclerosis. The V end lost 4 bases, the J end lost 3 bases, and 16 bases lay between the germline ends. In germline, CDR1 is SGHKS, CDR2 YYEKEE (reference sequence). The CDR3 has 15 residues. This clone has just one count. The data were produced by immunoSEQ multiplex PCR, yet TCRdb's version contains in-frame clones alone and is incomplete. The sample gives about 13,000 clones, almost 90% of which show up once; 8.7% is in the top ten. Sample: CD8+ T cells from peripheral blood mononuclear cells, taken in the first trimester of pregnancy. The sequence derives from a female donor with multiple sclerosis, enrolled in a pregnancy study. This chain joins TRBV5-5 and TRBJ1-2; D not resolved. This CDR3 reads CASSLGVPADYGYTF. The CDR3 DNA reads as TGTGCCAGCAGCCTGGGTGTCCCTGCGGACTATGGCTACACCTTC.